The 25 T cell receptor beta chains below come from one sample, sequenced in a study of T cell responses to AZD1222 COVID-19 vaccine. Some clones are missing from TCRdb's copy, which holds only in-frame ones; the method was immunoSEQ multiplex PCR. This table has more than 85,000 clones, around nine tenths appearing once. The sample here was peripheral blood, taken 28 days after the second AZD1222 dose. The receptor source for this set is an adult who received the AZD1222 COVID-19 vaccine.

The chain joins TRBV4-1 to TRBJ1-1; TRBD1 aligns across 9 bases. J was trimmed by 8 bases and V by 4 bases; bases with no gene match: 11. The CDR3 loop spans 15 amino acids. Germline V gives CDR1 MGHRA, CDR2 YSYEKL. This CDR3 is CASSPGTGKGSEAFF. In nucleotides, the CDR3 is TGCGCCAGCAGCCCCGGGACAGGGAAAGGGTCGGAAGCTTTCTTT.

CDR3 protein: CASSRSFQGALKFF. The CDR3 DNA sequence: TGCGCCAGCAGCCGATCATTCCAGGGGGCGCTTAAGTTCTTC. The chain couples TRBV4-1 to TRBJ2-1; 8 bases align to TRBD1. This CDR3 contains 14 residues. The V and J ends lost 4 bases and 14 bases, in that order; junction bases with no gene match: 13. Germline V gene lookup returns CDR1 MGHRA and CDR2 YSYEKL.

V is TRBV25-1 and J is TRBJ1-1; 9 nucleotides line up with TRBD1. V shed 3 bases and J 1 base; nucleotides not matched to a gene: 9. In germline, CDR1 is MGHDK, CDR2 SYGVNS. The CDR3 sequence is 17 residues long. The CDR3 sequence: CASSDRDRVNGNTEAFF. The DNA for the CDR3 is TGTGCCAGCAGTGACCGGGACAGGGTAAACGGGAACACTGAAGCTTTCTTT. The whole variable domain, remainder taken from reference TRBV25-1 and TRBJ1-1, is EADIYQTPRYLVIGTGKKITLECSQTMGHDKMYWYQQDPGMELHLIHYSYGVNSTEKGDLSSESTVSRIRTEHFPLTLESARPSHTSQYLCASSDRDRVNGNTEAFFGQGTRLTVV.

The rearrangement uses TRBV5-1 and TRBJ1-2, with 8 bases that match TRBD1. Germline CDR1 and CDR2: SGHRS and YFSETQ. V shed 7 bases and J 3 bases; nucleotides not matched to a gene: 11. This CDR3 region has 15 residues. The CDR3 nucleotides are TGCGCCAGCGGACAGGGAGGAGTTGAGGACTATGGCTACACCTTC. Protein product: CASGQGGVEDYGYTF.

V usage is TRBV4-2 and J usage is TRBJ1-5, with D unclear. Trimming shortened V by 0 bases and J by 4 bases, and 10 bases separated the two germline ends. The CDR3 covers 15 residues. From germline, CDR1 is LGHNA and CDR2 YNFKEQ. The CDR3 sequence is CASSQEGTTNQPQHF. CDR3 sequence (DNA): TGTGCCAGCAGCCAAGAAGGAACCACAAATCAGCCCCAGCATTTT.

The J gene is TRBJ2-7, the V gene TRBV27, with a tentative D call TRBD2 (6 bases). V was clipped by 1 base and J by 7 bases, with 20 bases between them. The CDR3 is 16 amino acids. Germline values: CDR1 MNHEY, CDR2 SMNVEV (reference sequence). DNA of the CDR3: TGTGCCAGCAGTTTATTCGGAGGGGTAACGGACGGAGAGCAGTACTTC. Residues: CASSLFGGVTDGEQYF.

The chain combines TRBV2 with TRBJ1-1; unclear D gene. The V gene's germline CDR1 is SNHLY and CDR2 FYNNEI. The CDR3 length is 15 residues. V lost 0 bases and J lost 5, with 13 bases in between. CDR3 sequence reads: CASSEAVAWRTEAFF. DNA of the CDR3: TGTGCCAGCAGTGAAGCCGTCGCTTGGAGGACTGAAGCTTTCTTT.

The chain employs TRBV18 and TRBJ2-4; D may be TRBD1 (5 bases). This CDR3 is built from 13 residues. The ends were cut back, 6 bases at V and 2 bases at J, with 8 bases in the middle. The germline V gene has CDR1 KGHSH and CDR2 LQKENI. The CDR3 reads CASSPDTKNIQYF. CDR3 sequence (DNA): TGTGCCAGCTCGCCGGACACCAAAAACATTCAGTACTTC.

The J gene is TRBJ2-3, the V gene TRBV5-1; D possibly corresponds to TRBD2 (5 bases). Germline V gene lookup returns CDR1 SGHRS and CDR2 YFSETQ. V shed 4 bases and J shed 2 bases, with 17 bases lying between them. There are 16 residues in the CDR3. The CDR3 reads CASSTQSGRVTDTQYF. The CDR3 nucleotides are TGCGCCAGCAGCACCCAGAGCGGACGAGTCACAGATACGCAGTATTTT.

This clone turned up a few times. The CDR3: CASSPGSSYNEQFF. The CDR3 nucleotides are TGTGCCAGCTCACCAGGGAGCTCCTACAATGAGCAGTTCTTC. The chain couples TRBV18 to TRBJ2-1, with D tentatively TRBD2 (5 bases). CDR3 length: 14 residues. The ends were cut back, 2 bases at V and 0 bases at J, with 5 bases in the middle. Germline V gene sequence: CDR1 KGHSH, CDR2 LQKENI. The whole variable domain, remainder taken from reference TRBV18 and TRBJ2-1, is NAGVMQNPRHLVRRRGQEARLRCSPMKGHSHVYWYRQLPEEGLKFMVYLQKENIIDESGMPKERFSAEFPKEGPSILRIQQVVRGDSAAYFCASSPGSSYNEQFFGPGTRLTVL.

This chain uses TRBV6-1 with TRBJ1-5; D is unclear. Per germline, CDR1 MNHNS and CDR2 SASEGT. CDR3 size: 13 residues. V lost 2 bases and J lost 4, with 6 bases in between. The CDR3 DNA reads as TGTGCCAGCAGTGAAAGGCAAAATCAGCCCCAGCATTTT. Protein sequence: CASSERQNQPQHF.

The chain combines TRBV19 with TRBJ1-5, with D possibly matching TRBD1 (5 bases). V lost 7 bases and J lost 7, with 17 bases in between. Germline V gene data show CDR1 as LNHDA and CDR2 as SQIVND (reference sequence). The CDR3 extends over 14 amino acids. CDR3 bases: TGTGCCAGTACAGGTCGGGTGAAGGGGCAGCCCCAGCATTTT. Its protein is CASTGRVKGQPQHF.

The chain combines TRBV10-3 with TRBJ2-3; 9 bases are shared with TRBD2. Germline-derived CDR1 and CDR2 are ENHRY and SYGVKD. The CDR3 loop spans 18 amino acids. V shed 6 bases, J shed 4 bases, and the junction held 17 bases outside the gene matches. Here the CDR3 reads CAISPREGRAIQSDTQYF. CDR3 coding DNA: TGTGCCATCAGCCCGCGGGAGGGCCGCGCAATCCAATCAGATACGCAGTATTTT.

The chain has TRBV5-1 and TRBJ1-1; tentative D call: TRBD1 (5 bases). Germline V gives CDR1 SGHRS, CDR2 YFSETQ. The ends were cut back, 3 bases at V and 1 base at J, with 16 bases in the middle. The CDR3 has 16 residues. CDR3 coding DNA: TGCGCCAGCAGCTCCGTCTTTAGGGGTTCGAACACTGAAGCTTTCTTT. This codes for CASSSVFRGSNTEAFF.

In its sample, this clone was seen once. The V and J genes are TRBV18 and TRBJ1-1; D remains ambiguous. This CDR3 contains 17 residues. Trimming stripped 1 base from V and 0 bases from J, with 15 bases between. Germline lookup yields CDR1 KGHSH and CDR2 LQKENI. CDR3 in DNA: TGTGCCAGCTCACCACAGCCGGCGTTGGGGATGAACACTGAAGCTTTCTTT. Its translation is CASSPQPALGMNTEAFF.

This chain uses TRBV18 with TRBJ1-1; D might be TRBD1 (5 bases). The length of the CDR3 is 17 residues. CDR1 and CDR2 from the germline V gene are KGHSH and LQKENI. V was trimmed by 4 bases and J by 5 bases, leaving 23 bases between them. The CDR3 bases are TGTGCCAGCTCACGCCACGGTGAAGGGGACCCTAGGACTGAAGCTTTCTTT. Its protein is CASSRHGEGDPRTEAFF.

The chain has TRBV5-1 and TRBJ2-2; the match to TRBD2 covers 12 bases. This CDR3 has 16 amino acids. Per the germline V gene, CDR1 is SGHRS and CDR2 is YFSETQ. The J segment lost 4 bases and the V segment lost 2 bases, leaving 3 bases of the junction unmatched. DNA for the CDR3: TGCGCCAGCAGCTTAGGACTAGCGGGACCCACCGGGGAGCTGTTTTTT. It translates to CASSLGLAGPTGELFF.

This clone was recorded once. The genes are TRBV9 and TRBJ2-3; no definite D call. The V gene's germline CDR1 is SGDLS and CDR2 YYNGEE. CDR3 length: 15 residues. V was cut by 7 bases and J by 2 bases, with 17 bases left in between. The CDR3 DNA reads TGTGCCAGCGGGTTAACTGGCGATAACACAGATACGCAGTATTTT. Translated: CASGLTGDNTDTQYF.

Comment on this clone: One end of the junction does not line up with germline, which may come from a read error. V is TRBV6-1 and J is TRBJ2-7, with a tentative D call TRBD1 (7 bases). Germline CDR1 reads MNHNS; CDR2 reads SASEGT. The CDR3 has 17 amino acids. Here the CDR3 reads CASREGIVAGGPYEQYF. CDR3 nucleotide sequence: TGTGCCAGCAGGGAAGGAATAGTGGCAGGGGGGCCCTACGAGCAGTACTTC.

The CDR3 protein is CASSQGGQETQYF. The CDR3 DNA follows: TGTGCCAGCAGCCAAGGGGGGCAAGAGACCCAGTACTTC. The V gene is TRBV4-2, the J gene TRBJ2-5; D may correspond to TRBD1 or TRBD2 (5 bases each). Germline lookup yields CDR1 LGHNA and CDR2 YNFKEQ. Trimming stripped 1 base from V and 2 bases from J, with 5 bases between. The CDR3 is 13 residues long.

This clone was detected a few times. V gene TRBV6-5 combines with J gene TRBJ1-5, with 7 bases identical to TRBD1. The ends lost 11 bases at V and 6 bases at J; junction bases unmatched: 10. The length of the CDR3 is 13 residues. The germline CDR1 and CDR2 sequences are MNHEY and SVGAGI. The CDR3 sequence: CASAGGESQPQHF. In DNA, the CDR3 is TGTGCCTCCGCAGGGGGTGAGAGTCAGCCCCAGCATTTT.

The J gene is TRBJ1-4, the V gene TRBV18; D is perhaps TRBD1 (5 bases). Trimming removed 6 bases from V and 5 bases from J, with 13 bases in between. The germline V gene encodes CDR1 KGHSH and CDR2 LQKENI. This CDR3 is 14 amino acids long. The CDR3 DNA follows: TGTGCCAGCTCCCCAAGGGGAAGGAATGAAAAACTGTTTTTT. Translation: CASSPRGRNEKLFF.

The V gene is TRBV2, the J gene TRBJ2-1; 8 bases match TRBD2. With 2 bases clipped from V and 3 bases from J, the junction kept 3 bases outside the gene matches. Germline V gene sequence: CDR1 SNHLY, CDR2 FYNNEI. The CDR3 totals 15 residues. CDR3 sequence: CASSEQLAVYNEQFF. The CDR3 nucleotides are TGTGCCAGCAGTGAACAACTAGCGGTCTACAATGAGCAGTTCTTC.

This chain uses TRBV7-2 with TRBJ2-7; TRBD2 agrees at 12 bases. The CDR3 sequence is 15 residues long. V shed 5 bases and J 4 bases; nucleotides not matched to a gene: 6. Germline CDR1 SGHTA, CDR2 FQGNSA. DNA for the CDR3: TGTGCCAGCAGCCCCCGGACTAGCGGGACTTACGAGCAGTACTTC. Protein: CASSPRTSGTYEQYF.

V is TRBV5-1 and J is TRBJ1-2; no clear D gene. Germline V gene sequence: CDR1 SGHRS, CDR2 YFSETQ. The V and J ends lost 0 bases and 4 bases respectively, with 4 bases between them. The CDR3 extends over 12 amino acids. In DNA, the CDR3 is TGCGCCAGCAGCTTGGAAGGCTATGGCTACACCTTC. Its protein product is CASSLEGYGYTF.